A selection of T cell receptor beta chains follows, all from one sample in a study of blood T cell repertoires in COVID-19. TCRdb keeps only in-frame clones here, not all; method: immunoSEQ multiplex PCR. The profile shows about 190,000 clones, roughly 85% of them singletons. Source material: peripheral blood. Source of these receptors: a woman aged 30 to 39 with acute or convalescent COVID-19. Both conserved end residues are part of each CDR3. A D gene is named only where the DNA matches it firmly. A row's size may be missing; if present it is once, few, many or a size class.

j_call clone_size d_call v_call cdr3_aa cdr3_nt
TRBJ2-1 - TRBD2 TRBV27 CASSSAGTSYNEQFF TGTGCCAGCAGTTCAGCGGGGACCTCCTACAATGAGCAGTTCTTC
TRBJ2-1 - TRBD2 TRBV9 CASSPISGGNNEQFF TGTGCCAGCAGCCCCATTAGCGGGGGGAACAATGAGCAGTTCTTC
TRBJ2-5 - TRBD1 TRBV3-1/TRBV3-2 CASSRKAGTGGETQYF TGTGCCAGCAGCCGCAAGGCAGGGACAGGGGGAGAGACCCAGTACTTC
TRBJ1-2 - - TRBV10-2 CASTRQINYGYTF TGCGCCAGCACCCGACAGATTAACTATGGCTACACCTTC
TRBJ1-2 - TRBD1 TRBV27 CASSPNHPGQGAYTF TGTGCCAGCAGTCCCAACCACCCGGGACAGGGGGCCTACACCTTC
TRBJ2-3 - TRBD1 TRBV30 CAWSGTGGDTQYF TGTGCCTGGAGTGGGACAGGAGGAGATACGCAGTATTTT
TRBJ1-4 - - TRBV7-8 CASSSTRGEKLFF TGTGCCAGCAGCTCAACCAGAGGGGAAAAACTGTTTTTT
TRBJ2-4 - TRBD2 TRBV27 CASSLSGWLADQSIQYF TGTGCCAGCAGTTTATCAGGCTGGCTAGCGGACCAGTCCATTCAGTACTTC
TRBJ1-2 - - TRBV5-1 CASRQGEGGYTF TGCGCCAGCAGGCAGGGTGAAGGTGGCTACACCTTC
TRBJ1-2 - - TRBV5-1 CASRGARATNYGYTF TGCGCCAGCAGGGGGGCCCGGGCCACTAACTATGGCTACACCTTC
TRBJ2-5 - - TRBV4-1 CASSPFGQQETQYF TGCGCCAGCAGCCCCTTTGGACAGCAAGAGACCCAGTACTTC
TRBJ1-6 - - TRBV6-4 CASSDRATGNSPLHF TGTGCCAGCAGTGACCGGGCCACGGGGAATTCACCCCTCCACTTT
TRBJ2-7 - - TRBV4-3 CASSQEWRESVYEQYF TGCGCCAGCAGCCAAGAATGGCGGGAAAGCGTCTACGAGCAGTACTTC
TRBJ2-2 - TRBD1 TRBV24-1 CATTLARPQGVTGELFF TGTGCCACCACCTTAGCCCGCCCCCAGGGGGTCACCGGGGAGCTGTTTTTT
TRBJ1-4 - TRBD1 TRBV7-8 CASSLGTGIQEKLFF TGTGCCAGCAGCTTAGGGACAGGGATTCAGGAAAAACTGTTTTTT
TRBJ2-1 - TRBD2 TRBV5-4 CASSPGLAGGREQFF TGTGCCAGCAGCCCTGGACTAGCGGGAGGACGGGAGCAGTTCTTC
TRBJ1-2 - - TRBV28 CASSLAGAYGYTF TGTGCCAGCAGTTTGGCAGGGGCCTATGGCTACACCTTC
TRBJ2-2 - TRBD2 TRBV10-3 CAIWIGGYTGELFF TGTGCCATCTGGATCGGGGGGTACACCGGGGAGCTGTTTTTT
TRBJ1-2 - TRBD1 TRBV5-1 CASSLDYGQGVGYTF TGCGCCAGCAGCTTGGATTACGGACAGGGGGTTGGCTACACCTTC
TRBJ1-2 - - TRBV25-1 CASSESGVTYGYTF TGTGCCAGCAGTGAATCCGGGGTCACCTATGGCTACACCTTC
TRBJ1-2 - TRBD1 TRBV4-3 CASSQDLRTGGRGYTF TGCGCCAGCAGCCAAGATCTCCGGACAGGGGGCAGAGGCTACACCTTC
TRBJ1-3 - TRBD1 TRBV5-6 CASSVKQGNSGNTIYF TGTGCCAGCAGCGTAAAACAGGGGAACTCTGGAAACACCATATATTTT
TRBJ1-2 - TRBD1 TRBV19 CASSPKGQGPYGYTF TGTGCCAGTAGTCCGAAGGGACAGGGTCCCTATGGCTACACCTTC
TRBJ2-7 - TRBD2 TRBV27 CASSPKLAGGRLYEQYF TGTGCCAGCAGTCCCAAACTAGCGGGAGGGAGGTTATACGAGCAGTACTTC
TRBJ2-5 - - TRBV7-5 CARSSLGQGGQETQYF TGTGCCAGAAGCTCTCTGGGACAGGGAGGACAAGAGACCCAGTACTTC
TRBJ2-1 once - TRBV27 CASSLGRTASYNEQFF TGTGCCAGCAGTTTAGGCAGGACAGCCTCCTACAATGAGCAGTTCTTC
TRBJ1-1 - TRBD1 TRBV11-1 CASSPASGTGRAFF TGTGCCAGCAGCCCAGCTTCCGGGACAGGGCGGGCTTTCTTT
TRBJ2-7 - - TRBV29-1 CSAISAYRYEQYF TGCAGCGCCATAAGTGCCTACCGCTACGAGCAGTACTTC
TRBJ2-3 - TRBD2 TRBV7-8 CASSLAATSGGTDTQYF TGTGCCAGCAGCTTAGCAGCGACTAGCGGGGGCACAGATACGCAGTATTTT
TRBJ2-7 - TRBD1 TRBV13 CASSSRGRPYEQYF TGTGCCAGCAGCTCCAGGGGGCGACCCTACGAGCAGTACTTC
TRBJ1-1 - TRBD1 TRBV13 CASSLGHRRQGGTEAFF TGTGCCAGCAGCTTAGGCCATAGAAGACAGGGCGGAACTGAAGCTTTCTTT
TRBJ1-2 - TRBD1 TRBV6-5 CASSDSGQGYGYTF TGTGCCAGCAGTGACTCTGGACAGGGCTATGGCTACACCTTC
TRBJ2-5 - TRBD2 TRBV5-6 CASSLGLAGGETQYF TGTGCCAGCAGCTTGGGACTAGCGGGGGGAGAGACCCAGTACTTC
TRBJ2-4 few - TRBV28 CASGRWGRLAKNIQYF TGTGCCAGCGGGCGGTGGGGGCGCCTTGCCAAAAACATTCAGTACTTC
TRBJ2-7 - TRBD2 TRBV7-2 CASSLRLAGAEQYF TGTGCCAGCAGCTTACGACTAGCGGGAGCCGAGCAGTACTTC